The 14 T cell receptor beta chains below were found in one sample sequenced in a study of cytomegalovirus exposure and HLA in healthy donors. Vbeta (60) and Jbeta (13) primers were used in the PCR. Data came from immunoSEQ multiplex PCR; TCRdb stores just in-frame clones and leaves some out. Of 200,000 to 250,000 clones in the sample, approximately 80% were seen once. Source material: PBMCs. The receptors stem from a woman aged 40 to 50 in good health and CMV-seronegative.

This chain joins TRBV28 and TRBJ1-6; D not resolved. CDR1 is MDHEN and CDR2 is SYDVKM in the germline V gene. The CDR3 spans 14 residues. The germline V and J ends were trimmed by 3 bases and 11 bases, with 14 bases remaining between them. CDR3 in DNA: TGTGCCAGCAGTTTCGGGCGAACCGGGACACCCCTCCACTTT. Translated: CASSFGRTGTPLHF. Complete variable domain (other parts from reference TRBV28 and TRBJ1-6): DVKVTQSSRYLVKRTGEKVFLECVQDMDHENMFWYRQDPGLGLRLIYFSYDVKMKEKGDIPEGYSVSREKKERFSLILESASTNQTSMYLCASSFGRTGTPLHFGNGTRLTVT.

The chain links TRBV6-1 to TRBJ1-5; no clear D. Deletions cut 3 bases from V and 9 bases from J, with 9 bases between. Per germline, CDR1 MNHNS and CDR2 SASEGT. The CDR3 runs to 12 residues. The CDR3 DNA follows: TGTGCCAGCAGTGACGGACGGGGGCCCCAGCATTTT. Translated: CASSDGRGPQHF.

The genes are TRBV9 and TRBJ2-5, with D possibly TRBD1 on 5 matching bases. V lost 4 bases and J lost 1, with 14 bases in between. Per the germline V gene, CDR1 is SGDLS and CDR2 is YYNGEE. CDR3 length: 15 residues. CDR3 region: CASSPSTGLQETQYF. In DNA form, the CDR3 reads TGTGCCAGCAGCCCATCAACAGGTCTCCAAGAGACCCAGTACTTC.

Note on this clone: Relative to the germline gene, one junction end is altered; a read error may explain this. V usage is TRBV7-7 and J usage is TRBJ2-5; 9 bases are shared with TRBD2. CDR1 SSHAT and CDR2 FNYEAQ come from the germline V gene (reference sequence). This CDR3 spans 14 amino acids. The CDR3 is CASSLAGTSETQYF. Written as DNA, the CDR3 is TGTGCTAGCAGCTTAGCCGGGACTAGCGAGACCCAGTACTTC.

This chain links TRBV7-2 with TRBJ1-5; 7 nucleotides match TRBD1. Germline CDR1 is SGHTA and CDR2 is FQGNSA. J was trimmed by 2 bases and V by 5 bases; bases with no gene match: 12. The CDR3 sequence is 17 residues long. This CDR3 is CASSPKQGRIGNQPQHF. CDR3 sequence (DNA): TGTGCCAGCAGCCCCAAACAGGGGAGGATTGGCAATCAGCCCCAGCATTTT.

This clone appeared a single time. The gene calls are TRBV28 and TRBJ2-7; D gene uncertain. The ends were cut back, 4 bases at V and 0 bases at J, with 4 bases in the middle. The germline gives CDR1 MDHEN, CDR2 SYDVKM. CDR3 length: 12 residues. The chain's CDR3 is CASSSRSYEQYF. The CDR3 DNA follows: TGTGCCAGCAGTTCCCGCTCCTACGAGCAGTACTTC. The full variable domain, with the rest looked up from reference TRBV28 and TRBJ2-7, is DVKVTQSSRYLVKRTGEKVFLECVQDMDHENMFWYRQDPGLGLRLIYFSYDVKMKEKGDIPEGYSVSREKKERFSLILESASTNQTSMYLCASSSRSYEQYFGPGTRLTVT.

In this sample, this clone turned up many times. The rearrangement joins TRBV6-5 to TRBJ1-2; the D gene is possibly TRBD1 (6 bases). The CDR3 consists of 13 residues. The germline V and J ends were trimmed by 5 bases and 4 bases, with 11 bases remaining between them. CDR1 is MNHEY, CDR2 SVGAGI, per germline. The DNA of the CDR3 is TGTGCCAGCAGTCCAACAGGGACCTATGGCTACACCTTC. Translating it yields CASSPTGTYGYTF.

This clone appeared a single time. The chain couples TRBV2 to TRBJ2-5, with D perhaps matching TRBD2 (6 bases). The CDR3 sequence is 12 residues long. V lost 7 bases and J 5 bases, leaving 11 bases between the germline ends. The germline V gene encodes CDR1 SNHLY and CDR2 FYNNEI. The DNA of the CDR3 is TGTGCCAGCACCAGGGCGGGGGAGACCCAGTACTTC. As protein: CASTRAGETQYF.

V gene TRBV4-2 combines with J gene TRBJ1-2; TRBD1 matches 7 bases. The trim removed 4 bases at V and 14 bases at J, leaving 7 bases unmatched. Germline V CDR1 and CDR2: LGHNA, YNFKEQ. CDR3 size: 11 residues. The CDR3 DNA sequence: TGTGCCAGCAGCCTAGGACAGGTTGAGACCTTC. Amino acids: CASSLGQVETF.

This chain uses TRBV7-2 with TRBJ2-5, with 8 bases identical to TRBD2. The CDR3 covers 16 residues. The germline V gene encodes CDR1 SGHTA and CDR2 FQGNSA. V lost 5 bases to trimming and J lost 5 bases; unmatched junction nucleotides: 13. CDR3 in DNA: TGTGCCAGCAGCCGGGGGGTTAGCGGGGCAGGGGAGACCCAGTACTTC. Translated, it gives CASSRGVSGAGETQYF.

In its sample, this clone was seen a few times. V gene TRBV29-1 combines with J gene TRBJ2-5; 8 bases agree with TRBD1. V lost 8 bases, J lost 5 bases, and 10 bases stayed unmatched. The CDR3 is 13 residues long. The germline CDR1 and CDR2 sequences are SQVTM and ANQGSEA. The CDR3 nucleotides are TGCAGCTTCGGACAGGGTAACGCGGAGACCCAGTACTTC. It specifies CSFGQGNAETQYF.

The rearrangement uses TRBV7-3 and TRBJ2-2; TRBD2 aligns across 9 bases. V shed 2 bases and J 5 bases; nucleotides not matched to a gene: 6. The CDR3 totals 16 residues. Germline V CDR1 and CDR2: SGHTA, FQGTGA. As DNA, the CDR3 is TGTGCCAGCAGCTTAGGGGCGGGGGGGGTTACCGGGGAGCTGTTTTTT. Translation: CASSLGAGGVTGELFF.

The rearrangement uses TRBV11-2 and TRBJ2-3; 8 bases match TRBD2. The trim removed 5 bases at V and 1 base at J, leaving 5 bases unmatched. Germline CDR1 SGHAT, CDR2 FQNNGV. This CDR3 has 15 amino acids. The CDR3 reads CASSVLSGGTDTQYF. Written as DNA, the CDR3 is TGTGCCAGCAGCGTCCTTAGCGGGGGCACAGATACGCAGTATTTT.

Here the CDR3 DNA reads TGTGCCAGCAAAGGGACAGGGAGGTCCTATGGCTACACCTTC. Translated: CASKGTGRSYGYTF. V is TRBV28 and J is TRBJ1-2; 9 bases fit TRBD1. V lost 7 bases to trimming and J lost 4 bases; unmatched junction nucleotides: 7. The CDR3 consists of 14 residues. The germline V gene has CDR1 MDHEN and CDR2 SYDVKM.